Sequencing of this T cell receptor (beta chain) was carried out in a study of T cells in Graves' hyperthyroidism and ophthalmopathy (dated by TCRdb to about 2019). With regard to the full study: Peripheral blood was sampled at the time of initial diagnosis, prior to any treatment. TCR V-J signatures able to tell the groups apart were searched for in a discovery cohort of 90 to 100 patients, of whom approximately 40 had Graves' ophthalmopathy and around 58 had stable Graves' hyperthyroidism. The 100 or so discovery patients were randomly divided into training and test sets at a 7:3 ratio. Once sampling was done, hyperthyroidism patients were given methimazole at a starting dose of 30 mg daily, whereas ophthalmopathy patients were given high-dose intravenous methylprednisolone. Prospective prediction of ophthalmopathy was tested in an independent validation cohort of some 19 hyperthyroidism patients and some 17 patients who later progressed to ophthalmopathy. The paper describes TCR Vbeta CDR3 sequencing of 130 to 150 peripheral blood samples, made up of 43 ophthalmopathy patients, approximately 73 hyperthyroidism patients and roughly 17 progressor patients. The study also compared thyroid tissue and blood T-cell repertoires from five or six Graves' hyperthyroidism patients. Overall results and qualifications from the work: A 13 V-J signature model separated ophthalmopathy from stable hyperthyroidism, with approximately 86% sensitivity and roughly 82% specificity in cross-validation and 80%/75% in testing. Sample size was not statistically predetermined, and blinding of investigators to group allocation was not performed. Blood samples also contained most of the expanded thyroid clonotypes (frequency above 0.001), which suggests that blood repertoires may reflect thyroid immune responses. In validation, progression to ophthalmopathy was predicted by the model with roughly 71% sensitivity and roughly 76% specificity, a median of 6.5 months before onset.

Trimming takes 5 bases off V and 0 bases off J; junction bases not matched to a gene: 9. Taken from the germline V gene (reference sequence), the CDR1 and CDR2 loops are SEHNR and FQNEAQ. The CDR3 measures 16 amino acids from cysteine to phenylalanine. The entry retains the CDR3 DNA only, 48 bases that are in frame from base 1. TCR beta CDR3 regions were amplified from RNA transcripts. The first round of RT-PCR for the TCR CDR3 was performed with the HTBI primer set and the Qiagen OneStep RT-PCR kit. Libraries were constructed in a second round of multiplex PCR, after which size selection and purification were carried out. Sequencing of the libraries was done on an Illumina HiSeq2000 using paired-end 100 bp reads. Per the original workflow: SOAPnuke was used to process the raw data, throwing out any read that contained adapters or uncalled bases, had a mean Phred below 15, or lacked an exact constant-primer or identifier match. COPE v1.2.5 was used to merge the high-quality paired reads, and each unique nucleotide sequence was defined as a clonotype. Clonotypes were aligned to IMGT TRBV, TRBD and TRBJ reference segments using MiTCR v1.1. Only V-J combinations with frequency above 0.0001, covering 99% to 99.2% of repertoires, were analysed. The TCS score was defined as the ratio of F50 (clonal expansion) to E x V (chaos), calculated using BLOSUM62-based TCRdist between CDR3 peptides within each V-J. Welch's t-statistics and random forest reduced approximately 520 V-J features to fewer than 15, which were used in a naive Bayes classifier (R e1071). TCRdb passed the public sequencing reads through fastp at Q25 and MiXCR, retaining productive beta sequences. Every CDR3 protein is listed once, alongside the most common genes and DNA of its rows. Here the V and J calls rest on TCRdb's processing, not on the authors' analysis. The sample table shows more than 550,000 distinct CDR3 sequences, and around 15% are seen once. The top ten hold about 16% of the sample.

Many counts were recorded for this clonotype. Its antigen remains undetermined. Base qualities are not at hand, and no much larger clone is one base apart. A patient counted as having stable Graves' hyperthyroidism if no progression to ophthalmopathy occurred over 18 months of follow-up. Hyperthyroidism patients were newly diagnosed, with disease duration under 2 months, and aged 18 to 65 years. Exclusion was applied to patients with uncontrolled infections, other autoimmune diseases, pregnancy or lactation. Diagnoses were based on clinical symptoms, serum thyroxine and TRAb, thyroid ultrasound and orbital computed tomography. Ficoll-Paque density gradient centrifugation was used to isolate PBMCs from 10 ml of fresh peripheral blood. Trizol reagent was used to extract total RNA, and RNA quality was then checked on an Agilent 2100 Bioanalyzer.

The rearrangement joined TRBV7-9 to TRBJ2-7, with 8 central nucleotides matching TRBD1. Sample: blood. The sequence came from a man in his fifties or sixties with Graves' hyperthyroidism. The CDR3: CASSHRDRTISYEQYF. In nucleotides, the sequence is TGTGCCAGCAGCCACCGGGACAGGACCATCTCCTACGAGCAGTACTTC.